These 17 T cell receptor beta chains originate from one sample sequenced in a study of T cells after yellow fever vaccination. TCRdb used MiXCR to reprocess the 5' RACE reads, holding one entry per CDR3 protein. Of fewer than 350,000 distinct CDR3 sequences in the sample, more than 8.5% are singletons; the top ten hold 15% to 20%. The source material was PBMCs, sampled on the day of the first yellow fever vaccination. The receptors here all came from a young man who received the YFV17D yellow fever vaccine.

This clonotype was observed many times. The chain uses TRBV20-1 and TRBJ1-5, with D maybe TRBD1 (5 bases). This CDR3 comprises 15 residues. CDR1 and CDR2 (germline): DFQATT, SNEGSKA (reference sequence). V shed 3 bases and J shed 7 bases, with 19 bases lying between them. DNA for the CDR3: TGCAGTGCTAGCGCTGGGACGTCCGTTGGACAGCCCCAGCATTTT. Translation: CSASAGTSVGQPQHF.

In its sample, this clonotype was seen a few times. This chain connects TRBV12-3 or TRBV12-4 to TRBJ1-5; D gene unclear. This CDR3 is built from 16 residues. The V end was cut by 1 base, the J end by 4 bases, with 14 bases between. The CDR3: CASSLGETSGNQPQHF. DNA for the CDR3: TGTGCCAGCAGTTTAGGAGAGACGAGCGGGAATCAGCCCCAGCATTTT.

This clonotype was picked up a small number of times. The J gene is TRBJ2-2, the V gene TRBV4-1, with D perhaps TRBD1 (6 bases). Germline CDR1 reads MGHRA; CDR2 reads YSYEKL. This CDR3 is built from 14 residues. Trimming removed 0 bases from V and 6 bases from J, with 8 bases in between. For the CDR3, the DNA is TGCGCCAGCAGCCAAGAGACAGGCCCCGGGGAGCTGTTTTTT. Protein sequence: CASSQETGPGELFF.

There are a few counts of this clonotype. The CDR3 protein is CSARTGTGVGDEQFF. Here the CDR3 DNA reads TGCAGTGCTAGAACCGGGACAGGGGTGGGAGATGAGCAGTTCTTC. The chain is built from TRBV20-1 and TRBJ2-1; the match to TRBD1 covers 10 bases. The CDR3 has 15 amino acids. Looked up from germline, CDR1 is DFQATT and CDR2 is SNEGSKA (reference sequence). J gave up 8 bases and V 2 bases, and 9 bases lay outside the gene matches.

This clonotype has ten or more counts. This sequence joins TRBV6-5 and TRBJ2-3, with unresolved D. The germline V and J ends were trimmed by 2 bases and 6 bases, with 12 bases remaining between them. There are 14 residues in the CDR3. In germline, CDR1 is MNHEY, CDR2 SVGAGI. CDR3 sequence: CASSYERPPDTQYF. The CDR3 nucleotides read TGTGCCAGCAGTTACGAAAGACCCCCGGATACGCAGTATTTT.

The V gene is TRBV7-3, the J gene TRBJ2-6; D uncertain. The CDR3 sequence is 14 residues long. Germline lookup yields CDR1 SGHTA and CDR2 FQGTGA. V was shortened by 5 bases and J by 4 bases, with 9 bases between the two germline ends. The CDR3 DNA reads TGTGCCAGCAGCCCACCAGGAGGGGCCAACGTCCTGACTTTC. Its protein is CASSPPGGANVLTF.

This clonotype was found a few times. V gene TRBV20-1 combines with J gene TRBJ1-2; D is ambiguous. Trimming shortened V by 1 base and J by 8 bases, and 23 bases separated the two germline ends. This CDR3 is 16 amino acids long. CDR1 DFQATT and CDR2 SNEGSKA come from the germline V gene (reference sequence). DNA of the CDR3: TGCAGTGCTAGAGCCACCCTTACGGCTTACGAACGAGGCTACACCTTC. This translates into CSARATLTAYERGYTF.

The rearrangement uses TRBV7-6 and TRBJ2-7; no firm D call. V was shortened by 2 bases and J by 6 bases, with 11 bases between the two germline ends. The CDR3 length is 13 residues. Germline V gene sequence: CDR1 SGHVS, CDR2 FNYEAQ. CDR3 protein: CASSLFFQSEQYV. The CDR3 region has the DNA TGTGCCAGCAGCTTATTTTTTCAATCCGAGCAGTACGTC.

This clonotype was seen at least ten times. The DNA for the CDR3 is TGTGCCAGCGCGGACTCCTACTTTTCGGGCACCGGGGAGCTGTTTTTT. This gives the protein CASADSYFSGTGELFF. The chain combines TRBV7-9 with TRBJ2-2; possibly TRBD2 for D (5 bases). The V gene lost 8 bases and the J gene lost 4 bases, with 20 bases spanning the gap. Germline CDR1 is SEHNR and CDR2 is FQNEAQ (reference sequence). This CDR3 has 16 residues.

The table lists this clonotype with many counts. This chain joins TRBV7-2 and TRBJ2-3; D is unresolved. CDR1 is SGHTA and CDR2 is FQGNSA in the germline V gene. Trimming shortened V by 2 bases and J by 0 bases, and 6 bases separated the two germline ends. The CDR3 covers 14 residues. Written as DNA, the CDR3 is TGTGCCAGCAGCTTAACACGTAGCACAGATACGCAGTATTTT. This sequence encodes CASSLTRSTDTQYF.

The chain carries TRBV6-2 or TRBV6-3 and TRBJ1-2; 9 bases agree with TRBD1. Germline V gene lookup returns CDR1 MNHEY and CDR2 SVGEGT. J lost 7 bases, V lost 0 bases, and 9 bases had no gene match. The CDR3 runs 16 residues. CDR3 region: CASSYSWDRATVGYTF. The CDR3, as DNA: TGTGCCAGCAGTTACTCGTGGGACAGGGCCACTGTTGGCTACACCTTC.

There are a few counts of this clonotype. This chain uses TRBV9 with TRBJ1-2; 7 bases map to TRBD1. CDR3 size: 16 residues. Germline values: CDR1 SGDLS, CDR2 YYNGEE. The ends lost 4 bases at V and 7 bases at J; junction bases unmatched: 16. The CDR3 is CASSTLTGLGPGGYTF. DNA for the CDR3: TGTGCCAGCAGCACCCTGACAGGGCTCGGCCCCGGTGGCTACACCTTC.

The gene calls are TRBV12-3 or TRBV12-4 and TRBJ2-4; weak D call: TRBD1 (5 bases). The CDR3 totals 16 residues. V was cut by 5 bases and J by 4 bases, with 18 bases left in between. DNA for the CDR3: TGTGCCAGCAGTCTATCTCGACAGACCCAAAAAAACATTCAGTACTTC. Its translation: CASSLSRQTQKNIQYF.

The chain uses TRBV18 and TRBJ2-5; TRBD2 matches 10 bases. This CDR3 region has 16 residues. The germline CDR1 and CDR2 sequences are KGHSH and LQKENI. V lost 1 base, J lost 4 bases, and 6 bases stayed unmatched. The CDR3, as DNA: TGTGCCAGCTCACCACGCGGTAGCGGGGGGTCAGAGACCCAGTACTTC. It codes for CASSPRGSGGSETQYF.

J is TRBJ2-2 and V is TRBV5-4; D is possibly TRBD2 (6 bases). The CDR3 consists of 16 residues. Deletions cut 4 bases from V and 2 bases from J, with 15 bases between. The V gene's germline CDR1 is SGHNT and CDR2 YYREEE (reference sequence). As DNA, the CDR3 is TGTGCCAGCAGCCGTGGTGGAGGGGCAAACACCGGGGAGCTGTTTTTT. It yields the protein CASSRGGGANTGELFF.

In this sample, this clonotype turned up a few times. The chain carries TRBV9 and TRBJ2-5; D unclear. The CDR3 length is 14 residues. The germline V and J ends were trimmed by 0 bases and 0 bases, with 6 bases remaining between them. Germline loops: CDR1 SGDLS, CDR2 YYNGEE. CDR3 DNA sequence: TGTGCCAGCAGCGTAGATGGGAACCAAGAGACCCAGTACTTC. Amino acids: CASSVDGNQETQYF.

This clonotype has ten or more counts. This chain joins TRBV28 and TRBJ2-3; no clear D gene. The V end was cut by 1 base, the J end by 0 bases, with 8 bases between. This CDR3 contains 15 residues. Germline lookup yields CDR1 MDHEN and CDR2 SYDVKM. The DNA of the CDR3 is TGTGCCAGCAGTTTATTAAAACTTAGCACAGATACGCAGTATTTT. This translates into CASSLLKLSTDTQYF. The full variable domain, completed using reference TRBV28 and TRBJ2-3, is DVKVTQSSRYLVKRTGEKVFLECVQDMDHENMFWYRQDPGLGLRLIYFSYDVKMKEKGDIPEGYSVSREKKERFSLILESASTNQTSMYLCASSLLKLSTDTQYFGPGTRLTVL.